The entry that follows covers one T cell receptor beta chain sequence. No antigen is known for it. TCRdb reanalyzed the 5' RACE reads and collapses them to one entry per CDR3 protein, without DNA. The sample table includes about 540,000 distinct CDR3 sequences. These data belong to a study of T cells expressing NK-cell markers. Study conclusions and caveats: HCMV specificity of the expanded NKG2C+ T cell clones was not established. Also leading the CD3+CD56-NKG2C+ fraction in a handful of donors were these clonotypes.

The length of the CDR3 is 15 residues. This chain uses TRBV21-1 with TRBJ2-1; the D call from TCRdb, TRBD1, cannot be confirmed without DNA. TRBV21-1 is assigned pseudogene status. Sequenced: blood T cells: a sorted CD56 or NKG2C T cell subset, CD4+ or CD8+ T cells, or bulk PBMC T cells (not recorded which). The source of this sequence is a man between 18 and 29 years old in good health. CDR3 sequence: CASSIRDHTFGEQFF.